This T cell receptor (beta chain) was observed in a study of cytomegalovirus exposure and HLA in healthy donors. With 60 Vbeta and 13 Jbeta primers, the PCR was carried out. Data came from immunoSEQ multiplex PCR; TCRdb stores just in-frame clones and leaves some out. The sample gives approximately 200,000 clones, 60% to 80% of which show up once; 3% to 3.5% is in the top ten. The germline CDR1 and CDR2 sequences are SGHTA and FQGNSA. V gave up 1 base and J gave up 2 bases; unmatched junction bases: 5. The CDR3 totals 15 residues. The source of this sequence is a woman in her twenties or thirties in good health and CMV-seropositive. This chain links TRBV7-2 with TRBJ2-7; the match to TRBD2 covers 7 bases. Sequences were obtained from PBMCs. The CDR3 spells CASSLERGRPYEQYF. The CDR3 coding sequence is TGTGCCAGCAGCTTAGAACGCGGGAGACCCTACGAGCAGTACTTC.